This entry features one T cell receptor beta chain sequence. In the original workflow: Estimated nucleated cell counts came from reference gene primer amplification. Only in-frame clones appear in the TCRdb table, and some are missing; sequencing was by immunoSEQ multiplex PCR. The V and J calls and clone size are taken from that table; D and trimming were inferred from the DNA. The data show fewer than 250,000 clones, with less than 90% seen just once and about 0.72% held by the top ten. The data derive from a study of blood T cell repertoires in COVID-19. About the study: Samples came from the United States, Italy and Spain, spanning acute and convalescent COVID-19. From T cells, B-cell-depleted T cells, or PBMCs came the material, which was cDNA or gDNA.

Germline V gene sequence: CDR1 SGHTA, CDR2 FQGTGA. The CDR3 spans 14 residues. The ends lost 0 bases at V and 4 bases at J; junction bases unmatched: 3. Material: peripheral blood. This clonotype originated in a woman between 65 and 79 years old with acute or convalescent COVID-19. The rearrangement uses TRBV7-3 and TRBJ2-7; TRBD1 agrees at 7 bases. CDR3 bases: TGTGCCAGCAGCTTAACAGGCAGGGGGTACGAGCAGTACTTC. It translates to CASSLTGRGYEQYF. The full variable domain, its missing parts supplied by reference TRBV7-3 and TRBJ2-7, is GAGVSQTPSNKVTEKGKYVELRCDPISGHTALYWYRQSLGQGPEFLIYFQGTGAADDSGLPNDRFFAVRPEGSVSTLKIQRTERGDSAVYLCASSLTGRGYEQYFGPGTRLTVT.